The 20 T cell receptor beta chains given below trace back to one sample, sequenced in a study of T cells in Graves' hyperthyroidism and ophthalmopathy. From RNA transcripts, TCR beta CDR3 regions were amplified. The primer set for the first-round RT-PCR of the TCR CDR3 was HTBI. TCRdb redid the calling of the multiplex PCR reads with MiXCR, one entry per CDR3 protein. There are some 500,000 distinct CDR3 sequences in the sample; more than 15% occur only once, and less than 30% lies in the top ten. Input material: blood. The receptors were sampled from a woman aged 25-40 years with Graves' ophthalmopathy.

The V gene is TRBV5-1, the J gene TRBJ2-5; D is undetermined. The CDR3 has 11 amino acids. V was cut by 4 bases and J by 3 bases, with 4 bases left in between. CDR1 and CDR2 from the germline V gene are SGHRS and YFSETQ. The CDR3 DNA reads as TGCGCCAGCAGCGCGGAAGAGACCCAGTACTTC. This gives the protein CASSAEETQYF.

This clonotype has just a few counts. The genes are TRBV6-1 and TRBJ2-5; 9 positions match TRBD1. The CDR3 is made up of 15 amino acids. Germline V gene lookup returns CDR1 MNHNS and CDR2 SASEGT. J gave up 2 bases and V 5 bases, and 6 bases lay outside the gene matches. The chain's CDR3 is CASSWGTGPQETQYF. In DNA, the CDR3 is TGTGCCAGCAGTTGGGGGACAGGGCCACAAGAGACCCAGTACTTC.

At least ten counts were recorded for this clonotype. CDR3 in amino acids: CASRRSGNTYEQYF. The CDR3 bases are TGTGCCAGCAGAAGGTCTGGGAATACCTACGAGCAGTACTTC. V and J are TRBV28 and TRBJ2-7; D unclear. Germline V CDR1 and CDR2: MDHEN, SYDVKM. There are 14 residues in the CDR3. V dropped 6 bases and J dropped 2 bases, with 14 bases sitting between them. Supplemented by reference TRBV28 and TRBJ2-7, the full variable domain reads DVKVTQSSRYLVKRTGEKVFLECVQDMDHENMFWYRQDPGLGLRLIYFSYDVKMKEKGDIPEGYSVSREKKERFSLILESASTNQTSMYLCASRRSGNTYEQYFGPGTRLTVT.

The chain has TRBV5-6 and TRBJ2-4, with no clear D. The CDR3 runs 11 residues. CDR1 SGHDT and CDR2 YYEEEE come from the germline V gene. Trimming took off 7 bases at V and 7 bases at J, with 9 bases between the two ends. The CDR3 DNA reads TGTGCCAGCGGCCTGGGGAACATTCAGTACTTC. It encodes CASGLGNIQYF. Based on the CDR3 plus reference TRBV5-6 and TRBJ2-4, the full variable domain is DAGVTQSPTHLIKTRGQQVTLRCSPKSGHDTVSWYQQALGQGPQFIFQYYEEEERQRGNFPDRFSGHQFPNYSSELNVNALLLGDSALYLCASGLGNIQYFGAGTRLSVL.

The sample holds many counts of this clonotype. J is TRBJ1-4 and V is TRBV5-4; D not resolved. Germline CDR1 and CDR2: SGHNT and YYREEE (reference sequence). The CDR3 has 14 amino acids. Trimming cost V 1 base and J 8 bases, with 12 bases left between them. CDR3 region: CASSLSGRREKLFF. DNA for the CDR3: TGTGCCAGCAGCTTGTCGGGGAGAAGGGAAAAACTGTTTTTT.

The chain has TRBV20-1 and TRBJ1-5, with TRBD1 as a possible D gene (5 bases). The CDR3 extends over 13 amino acids. V was clipped by 6 bases and J by 0 bases, with 9 bases between them. From germline, CDR1 is DFQATT and CDR2 SNEGSKA (reference sequence). The CDR3 loop is CSARTNSNQPQHF. In DNA, the CDR3 is TGCAGTGCCAGGACAAATAGCAATCAGCCCCAGCATTTT.

This clonotype was counted between two and nine times. The gene calls are TRBV6-2 or TRBV6-3 and TRBJ2-7; the D gene is possibly TRBD1 (5 bases). The CDR3 covers 12 residues. Germline CDR1 is MNHEY and CDR2 is SVGEGT. V gave up 3 bases and J gave up 9 bases, with 12 bases separating them. The CDR3 protein is CASSYGLQGQYF. The DNA for the CDR3 is TGTGCCAGCAGTTATGGGTTGCAGGGGCAGTACTTC.

This clonotype showed up just a few times. The rearrangement joins TRBV28 to TRBJ2-1; TRBD1 matches at 10 bases. There are 16 residues in the CDR3. Germline V gene data show CDR1 as MDHEN and CDR2 as SYDVKM. The ends lost 5 bases at V and 7 bases at J; junction bases unmatched: 11. For the CDR3, the DNA is TGTGCCAGCAGTGTCCTGACAGGGGGCGTAAGGAATGAGCAGTTCTTC. It encodes CASSVLTGGVRNEQFF.

This chain joins TRBV24-1 and TRBJ1-5, with a tentative D call TRBD1 (5 bases). CDR3 size: 13 residues. Germline values: CDR1 KGHDR, CDR2 SFDVKD. V was cut by 5 bases and J by 4 bases, with 8 bases left in between. This CDR3 is CATSVAGNQPQHF. The CDR3 coding sequence is TGTGCCACCAGTGTGGCAGGGAATCAGCCCCAGCATTTT.

This clonotype turned up a few times. Compared with germline, one end of the junction differs, possibly owing to a read error. The chain employs TRBV20-1 and TRBJ2-5; D ambiguous. Germline values: CDR1 DFQATT, CDR2 SNEGSKA (reference sequence). The CDR3 contains 12 residues. Here the CDR3 reads CNARDFVQAQYF. CDR3 nucleotide sequence: TGCAATGCTAGAGATTTCGTGCAGGCCCAGTACTTC.

The chain uses TRBV19 and TRBJ2-7; a possible D gene is TRBD2 (7 bases). This CDR3 comprises 15 residues. Germline V CDR1 and CDR2: LNHDA, SQIVND (reference sequence). The V gene lost 7 bases and the J gene lost 1 base, with 17 bases spanning the gap. For the CDR3, the DNA is TGTGCCAGTACCCCCTCGGGGGGCTTGTCCTACGAGCAGTACTTC. Its translation: CASTPSGGLSYEQYF. The variable domain in full, completed from reference TRBV19 and TRBJ2-7, reads DGGITQSPKYLFRKEGQNVTLSCEQNLNHDAMYWYRQDPGQGLRLIYYSQIVNDFQKGDIAEGYSVSREKKESFPLTVTSAQKNPTAFYLCASTPSGGLSYEQYFGPGTRLTVT.

This chain links TRBV6-1 with TRBJ1-5, with 7 bases lining up with TRBD1. The CDR3 runs to 15 residues. V trimming: 5 bases; J trimming: 7 bases; junction bases outside the gene matches: 11. Germline values: CDR1 MNHNS, CDR2 SASEGT. CDR3 DNA sequence: TGTGCCAGCAGTTCCCGACAGGGCCTTCGGCAGCCCCAGCATTTT. It specifies CASSSRQGLRQPQHF.

This chain connects TRBV28 to TRBJ2-1; 10 bases are a match to TRBD2. V shed 3 bases and J 5 bases; nucleotides not matched to a gene: 7. The CDR3 sequence is 16 residues long. Per germline, CDR1 MDHEN and CDR2 SYDVKM. The CDR3 region has the DNA TGTGCCAGCAGTTTTTCTGCTAGCGGGAGCAACAATGAGCAGTTCTTC. Its translation is CASSFSASGSNNEQFF.

The DNA for the CDR3 is TGTGCCAGCAAACTTGAAAATTCACCCCTCCACTTT. Its translation is CASKLENSPLHF. V is TRBV28 and J is TRBJ1-6; no definite D call. Trimming pared 7 bases from V and 7 bases from J, leaving 8 bases between. The CDR3 totals 12 residues. From germline, CDR1 is MDHEN and CDR2 SYDVKM.

The genes are TRBV12-3 or TRBV12-4 and TRBJ2-4; a possible D gene is TRBD1 (6 bases). CDR3 length equals 17 residues. V dropped 3 bases and J dropped 3 bases, with 18 bases sitting between them. The CDR3: CASSFRGSGLGKNIQYF. CDR3 bases: TGTGCCAGCAGTTTTAGGGGGAGTGGCTTGGGCAAAAACATTCAGTACTTC.

The rearrangement links TRBV20-1 to TRBJ2-3, with a weak D call TRBD1 (7 bases). The ends were cut back, 0 bases at V and 2 bases at J, with 15 bases in the middle. The CDR3 sequence is 16 residues long. Germline loops: CDR1 DFQATT, CDR2 SNEGSKA (reference sequence). The CDR3 sequence is CSARDLEGAYTDTQYF. The CDR3 DNA follows: TGCAGTGCTAGAGATTTGGAGGGGGCTTACACAGATACGCAGTATTTT.

Concerning this clonotype itself: This may stem from a read error, because a much larger clone lies one nucleotide away. The V call is TRBV6-1, the J call TRBJ2-2; 7 nucleotides agree with TRBD2. This CDR3 has 16 amino acids. Germline V CDR1 and CDR2: MNHNS, SASEGT. Unmatched junction bases numbered 14, after V lost 8 bases and J lost 5 bases. The CDR3 coding sequence is TGTGCCAGCGGTCAATGGACCAGCGGGATAACCGGGGAGCTGTTTTTT. It translates to CASGQWTSGITGELFF.

Comment on this clonotype: Given the absence of the conserved phenylalanine or tryptophan at the CDR3 end, a read error is likely. The chain recombines TRBV28 with TRBJ2-7, with D maybe TRBD1 (6 bases). V gave up 5 bases and J gave up 0 bases, with 11 bases separating them. The CDR3 spans 14 residues. CDR1 and CDR2 from the germline V gene are MDHEN and SYDVKM. CDR3 in amino acids: CASSDQGISYEQYS. CDR3 bases: TGTGCCAGCAGTGACCAGGGGATCTCCTACGAGCAGTACTCC.

At least ten counts were recorded for this clonotype. This chain links TRBV20-1 with TRBJ1-6; TRBD1 matches at 9 bases. The CDR3 is 16 amino acids. Germline loops: CDR1 DFQATT, CDR2 SNEGSKA (reference sequence). The junction had 8 bases not matched to a gene; V was cut back by 3 bases and J by 5 bases. The CDR3 protein is CSARSRDRVDNSPLHF. The CDR3 nucleotides read TGCAGTGCTAGGTCTCGGGACAGGGTCGATAATTCACCCCTCCACTTT.

There are many counts of this clonotype. The rearrangement joins TRBV18 to TRBJ2-1; TRBD2 agrees at 10 bases. This CDR3 has 15 residues. Germline V CDR1 and CDR2: KGHSH, LQKENI. V lost 6 bases, J lost 4 bases, and 6 bases stayed unmatched. CDR3 DNA sequence: TGTGCCAGCTCGGCGACTAGCGGGCAATACAATGAGCAGTTCTTC. The encoded protein is CASSATSGQYNEQFF.